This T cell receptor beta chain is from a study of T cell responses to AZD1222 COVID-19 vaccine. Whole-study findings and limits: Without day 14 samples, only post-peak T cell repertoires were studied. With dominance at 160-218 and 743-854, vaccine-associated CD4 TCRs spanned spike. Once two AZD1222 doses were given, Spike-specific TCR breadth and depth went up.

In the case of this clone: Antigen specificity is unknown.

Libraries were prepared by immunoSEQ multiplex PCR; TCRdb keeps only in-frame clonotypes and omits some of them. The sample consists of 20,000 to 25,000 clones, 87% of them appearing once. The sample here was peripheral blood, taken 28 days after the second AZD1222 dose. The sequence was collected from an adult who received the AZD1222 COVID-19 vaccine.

CDR3 bases: TGTGCCAGCAGCCTCAGGACTAGCGGGAGTCCAAGGGTTGGGGAGCAGTACTTC. Translation gives CASSLRTSGSPRVGEQYF. The chain recombines TRBV27 with TRBJ2-7; 13 bases match TRBD2. The germline V gene encodes CDR1 MNHEY and CDR2 SMNVEV (reference sequence). The CDR3 has 18 amino acids. V was clipped by 6 bases and J by 7 bases; unmatched bases: 18.